Listed here is a single TCR beta chain. These data belong to a study of control samples from healthy donors and cancer patients. The V end was cut by 5 bases, the J end by 0 bases, with 6 bases between. CDR1 is SGHDT and CDR2 is YYEEEE in the germline V gene. The CDR3 extends over 14 amino acids. Generated by immunoSEQ multiplex PCR, the TCRdb table keeps only in-frame clones and is missing some. The sample lists 90,000 to 100,000 clones, approximately 80% occurring once. The source of this sequence is a woman under 40 in good health. Sequenced input: blood. The V and J genes are TRBV5-6 and TRBJ2-6; no reliable D call. This CDR3 reads CASSRDSGANVLTF. In DNA form, the CDR3 reads TGTGCCAGCAGTCGAGACTCTGGGGCCAACGTCCTGACTTTC.